This T cell receptor beta chain came from a study of cytomegalovirus exposure and HLA in healthy donors. Findings and limits, study-wide: Certain indistinguishable V segments, among them TRBV6-2 and TRBV6-3, were excluded. As confirmed in vitro, three CMV-associated chains were specific for CMV antigens. TCR beta V segments were, for the most part, productive about 87% or about 30% of the time in an earlier analysis.

PCR amplification relied on 60 Vbeta primers (plus 13 Jbeta primers). The data were produced by immunoSEQ multiplex PCR, yet TCRdb's version contains in-frame clones alone and is incomplete. Found here are about 200,000 clones, 75% to 90% of them singletons; the top ten hold less than 0.35%. Regarding this clone: No antigen is known for it.

V lost 5 bases to trimming and J lost 7 bases; unmatched junction nucleotides: 11. CDR1 is MNHNS, CDR2 SASEGT, per germline. CDR3 size: 15 residues. The chain has TRBV6-1 and TRBJ1-5; 7 bases agree with TRBD1. The sequenced sample was PBMCs. The sequence came from a woman in her twenties or thirties in good health and CMV-seronegative. The CDR3 nucleotides are TGTGCCAGCAGTATAACGGGACAGTGGGACCAGCCCCAGCATTTT. The encoded protein is CASSITGQWDQPQHF.